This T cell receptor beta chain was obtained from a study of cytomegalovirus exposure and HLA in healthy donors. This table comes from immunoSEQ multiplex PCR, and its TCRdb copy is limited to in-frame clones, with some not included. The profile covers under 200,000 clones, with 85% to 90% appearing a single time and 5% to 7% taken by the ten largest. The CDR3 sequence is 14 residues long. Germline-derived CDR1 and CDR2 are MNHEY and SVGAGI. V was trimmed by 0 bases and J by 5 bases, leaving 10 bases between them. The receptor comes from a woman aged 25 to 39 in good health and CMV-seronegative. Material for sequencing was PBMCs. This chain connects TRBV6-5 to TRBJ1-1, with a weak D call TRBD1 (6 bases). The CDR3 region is CASSYSGGWTEAFF. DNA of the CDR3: TGTGCCAGCAGTTACTCAGGGGGGTGGACTGAAGCTTTCTTT.